Reported below is one T cell receptor beta chain. What antigen it recognizes has not been identified. No qualities accompany the bases; no much larger clone lies one base away. This entry is derived from a study of shared clonotypes between healthy human individuals (TCRdb year 2020). The study in broad terms: A couple of women and three men aged 18 to 49 years were included in the cohort. Different laboratories and diverse techniques were used to prepare libraries and sequence TCR repertoires, to increase sequencing depth and limit assay-specific biases. Per donor, leukapheresis produced somewhere between about 0.94 and 9.5 billion PBMCs. Blood TCR repertoires of a handful of healthy adults were deeply sequenced to estimate repertoire size and the extent of clonotype sharing between individuals. For each donor, three plates each were used for CD4 naive and CD4 memory, two plates were used for CD8 naive, and one plate was used for CD8 memory.

CD8 naive samples were CD45RO-negative cells positively selected for CCR7, giving a CD45RA+CCR7+ population that excluded TemRA cells. Donors were healthy HIV-negative adults with no recently reported acute infections or vaccinations. All donors were Caucasian adults living in Nashville, Tennessee, USA. After blood collection by leukapheresis, PBMCs were isolated using Ficoll-Histopaque density gradient centrifugation and then cryopreserved in the vapor phase of liquid nitrogen. Analytical flow cytometry was used to check the purity and quantity of every magnetically sorted T cell population. Each sorted fraction had its genomic DNA isolated and then quantified by UV absorbance on a Nanodrop 2000c. Using the deep immunoSEQ assay, multiplex PCR amplified TCR CDR3 regions from genomic DNA. For each cell subset, the extracted genomic DNA was distributed evenly across all wells of several immunoSEQ 96-well plates, and each plate served as one replicate. For sorted subsets, about 220 ng of genomic DNA, equivalent to tens of thousands of T cell genomes, went into each replicate PCR. The purified libraries were quantified using a Qubit 3.0 fluorometer, sized with a Bioanalyzer 2100, and then quantified again using the KAPA Library Quantification kit. Every immunoSEQ 96-well plate was sequenced on a dedicated single-read 150-cycle Illumina NextSeq 550 flow cell. The authors processed their data as follows. Because only junctional sequences without quality scores were contained in the immunoSEQ output, filtering matching that applied to full-length reads could not be performed. Sequences were annotated with PyIR, a Python wrapper for IgBLAST v1.9, using IMGT germline references to assign V/J genes and CDR3. Any read was removed if the V/J assignment was weak (E-value above 1e-6), the CDR3 was missing, or the read contained stop codons, out-of-frame junctions, or ambiguous translated residues. V3J clonotypes were defined as sequences sharing an identical inferred V gene, J gene, and CDR3 amino acid sequence. To compute the percentage overlap between repertoires, the number of shared unique clonotypes was divided by the size of the smaller repertoire. RTK rarefaction, the Chao1 estimator, and Recon v2.1 estimates of unobserved clonotypes were used to assess repertoire richness. OLGA was used to compute generation probabilities for all TCRbeta clonotypes that the gDNA method yielded from a few donors. TCRdb mirrors the immuneACCESS table, restricted to in-frame sequences. Some clones are absent from its copies; in checked studies, under half trace to an unresolved V gene, and the reason for the others is unknown. V and J calls and clone size follow that table, whereas D and trimming were derived from the DNA. This sample lists some 1,900,000 clones; roughly 94% were detected once. The top ten constitute approximately 1.2% of the sample.

On the study overall, not on this receptor specifically: Sharing across a few donors was observed for approximately 5% of naive CD4, 3.5% of naive CD8, 2% to 2.5% of memory CD4, and 0.4% of memory CD8 clonotypes. The genetic and exposure-history diversity represented was limited by the small number of donors. Naive subsets generally had larger estimated clonotype richness than memory subsets. Incomplete sequencing was indicated by rarefaction of sorted-subset datasets, despite the large sequencing depth. Compared with non-shared clonotypes, clonotypes shared by all four sorted-subset donors had higher generation probabilities. Sampling was limited to blood, and TCR repertoires in tissue likely differ from TCR repertoires in blood. Based on pairwise subsampling, the degree of clonotype sharing among donors was expected to be affected by sequencing depth.

The CDR1 and CDR2 encoded by the germline V gene are MDHEN and SYDVKM. Spanning cysteine to phenylalanine, the CDR3 consists of 14 amino acids. Just the 42-base CDR3 DNA is kept, in frame starting at base 1. The rearrangement joined TRBV28 to TRBJ2-2, and the D gene may be TRBD2, 6 bases matching. Sequenced material: naive CD8+ T cells sorted from blood. This specimen's cell subset or site label, interpreted: CD45RA+CCR7+. The receptor was isolated from a man in his late teens or twenties in good health. The CDR3: CAGGAGMNTGELFF. The DNA reads as follows: TGTGCAGGAGGGGCGGGGATGAACACCGGGGAGCTGTTTTTT.